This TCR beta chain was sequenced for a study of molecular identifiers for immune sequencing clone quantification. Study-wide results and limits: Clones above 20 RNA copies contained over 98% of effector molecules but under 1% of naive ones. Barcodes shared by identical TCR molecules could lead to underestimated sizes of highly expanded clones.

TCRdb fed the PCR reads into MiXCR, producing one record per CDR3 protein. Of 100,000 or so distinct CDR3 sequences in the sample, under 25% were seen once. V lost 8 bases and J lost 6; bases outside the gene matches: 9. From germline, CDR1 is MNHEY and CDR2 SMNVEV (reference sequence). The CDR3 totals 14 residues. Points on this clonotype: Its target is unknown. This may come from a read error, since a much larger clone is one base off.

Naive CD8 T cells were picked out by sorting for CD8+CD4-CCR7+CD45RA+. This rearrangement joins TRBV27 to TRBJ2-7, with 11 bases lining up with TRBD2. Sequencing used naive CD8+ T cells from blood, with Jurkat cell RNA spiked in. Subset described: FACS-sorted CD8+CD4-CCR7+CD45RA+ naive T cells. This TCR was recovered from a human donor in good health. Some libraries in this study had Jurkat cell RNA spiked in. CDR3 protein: CASALLAGEGEQYF. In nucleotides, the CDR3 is TGTGCCAGCGCCCTACTAGCGGGAGAGGGCGAGCAGTACTTC.